This T cell receptor beta chain was sequenced during a study of metastatic and nonmetastatic thyroid tumors. Germline V gene data show CDR1 as SQVTM and CDR2 as ANQGSEA. This CDR3 is 18 amino acids long. V was cut by 4 bases and J by 2 bases, with 24 bases left in between. This clone was counted many times. Prior to thyroid surgery, none of the patients had received any treatment. TCRdb re-analyzed the PCR reads through MiXCR. The data contain 90,000 or so clones, over 8.5% of them seen just once; the ten biggest clones take up approximately 8.8%. The chain uses TRBV29-1 and TRBJ1-5; the D is unclear. This receptor was taken from a female donor with papillary thyroid cancer or a benign thyroid nodule (not recorded which). Some clones in this sample may be carry-over from other donors' samples. The sample comprised blood. CDR3 DNA: TGCAGCGTTGTGGGCAGCCCTTCGTTGAATTATCGCAATCAGCCCCAGCATTTT. Translated: CSVVGSPSLNYRNQPQHF.